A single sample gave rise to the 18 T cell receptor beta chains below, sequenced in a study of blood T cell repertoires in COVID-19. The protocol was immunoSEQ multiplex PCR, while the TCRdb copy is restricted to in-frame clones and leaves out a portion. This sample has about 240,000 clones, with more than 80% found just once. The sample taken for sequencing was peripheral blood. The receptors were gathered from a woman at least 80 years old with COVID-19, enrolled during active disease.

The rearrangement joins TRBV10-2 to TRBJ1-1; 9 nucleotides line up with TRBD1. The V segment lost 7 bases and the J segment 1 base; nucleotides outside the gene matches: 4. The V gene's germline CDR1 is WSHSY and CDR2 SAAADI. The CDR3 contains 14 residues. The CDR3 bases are TGCGCCAGCACCCCGGGACAGGGGAACACTGAAGCTTTCTTT. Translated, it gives CASTPGQGNTEAFF.

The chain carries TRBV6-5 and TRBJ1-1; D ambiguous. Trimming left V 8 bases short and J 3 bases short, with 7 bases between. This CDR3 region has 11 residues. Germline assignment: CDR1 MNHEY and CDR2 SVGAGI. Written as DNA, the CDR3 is TGTGCCAGCCTCCGGGACACTGAAGCTTTCTTT. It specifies CASLRDTEAFF.

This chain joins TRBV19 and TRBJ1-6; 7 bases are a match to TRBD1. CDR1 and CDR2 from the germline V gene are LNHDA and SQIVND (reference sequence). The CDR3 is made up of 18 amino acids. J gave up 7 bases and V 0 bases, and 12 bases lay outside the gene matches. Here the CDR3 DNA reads TGTGCCAGTAGTATAGAAGGGGACAGCATTAAAGGGAATTCACCCCTCCACTTT. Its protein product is CASSIEGDSIKGNSPLHF. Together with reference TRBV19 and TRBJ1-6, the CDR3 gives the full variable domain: DGGITQSPKYLFRKEGQNVTLSCEQNLNHDAMYWYRQDPGQGLRLIYYSQIVNDFQKGDIAEGYSVSREKKESFPLTVTSAQKNPTAFYLCASSIEGDSIKGNSPLHFGNGTRLTVT.

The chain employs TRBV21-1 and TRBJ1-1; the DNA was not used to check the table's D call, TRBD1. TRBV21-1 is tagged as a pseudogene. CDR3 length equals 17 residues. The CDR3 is CASSKVTGHDLNTEAFF. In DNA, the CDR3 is TGTGCCAGCAGCAAAGTCACAGGGCACGATTTGAACACTGAAGCTTTCTTT.

CDR3 nucleotide sequence: TGTGCCATCAGTGATTCAGGGACAGGGGTAGATGAGCAGTACTTC. This sequence encodes CAISDSGTGVDEQYF. V and J are TRBV10-3 and TRBJ2-7; the match to TRBD1 covers 10 bases. In germline, CDR1 is ENHRY, CDR2 SYGVKD. Trimming removed 3 bases from V and 7 bases from J; junction bases left unmatched: 9. The CDR3 totals 15 residues.

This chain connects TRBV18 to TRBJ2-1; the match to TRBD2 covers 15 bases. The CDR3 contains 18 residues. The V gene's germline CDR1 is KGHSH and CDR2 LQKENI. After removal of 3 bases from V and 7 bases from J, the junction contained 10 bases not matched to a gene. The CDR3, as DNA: TGTGCCAGCTCACCTCCGGGACTAGCGGGAGGAGCCCAAAATGAGCAGTTCTTC. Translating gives CASSPPGLAGGAQNEQFF.

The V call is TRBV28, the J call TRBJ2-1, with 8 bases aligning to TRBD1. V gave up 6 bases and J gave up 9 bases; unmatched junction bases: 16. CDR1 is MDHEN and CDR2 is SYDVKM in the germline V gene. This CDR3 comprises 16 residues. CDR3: CASSTQGALALGEQFF. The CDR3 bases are TGTGCCAGCAGCACGCAGGGGGCGCTAGCGCTCGGTGAGCAGTTCTTC.

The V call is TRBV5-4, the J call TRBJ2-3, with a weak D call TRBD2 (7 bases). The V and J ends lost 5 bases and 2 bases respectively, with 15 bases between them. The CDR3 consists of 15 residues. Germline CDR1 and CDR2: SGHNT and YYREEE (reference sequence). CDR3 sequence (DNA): TGTGCCAGCAGAAGGAGGGGGGACTACACAGATACGCAGTATTTT. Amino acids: CASRRRGDYTDTQYF.

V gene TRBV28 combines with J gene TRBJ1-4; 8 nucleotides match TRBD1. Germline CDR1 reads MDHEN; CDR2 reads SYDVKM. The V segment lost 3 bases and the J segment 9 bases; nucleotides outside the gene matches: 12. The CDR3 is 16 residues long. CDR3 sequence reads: CASSLSGQVGMQKLFF. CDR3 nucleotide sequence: TGTGCCAGCAGTTTGTCGGGACAGGTGGGGATGCAAAAACTGTTTTTT.

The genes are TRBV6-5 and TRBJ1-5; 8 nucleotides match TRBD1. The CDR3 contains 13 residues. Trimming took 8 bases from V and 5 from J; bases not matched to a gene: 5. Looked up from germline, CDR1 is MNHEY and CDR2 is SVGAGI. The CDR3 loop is CASEDRVDQPQHF. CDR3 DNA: TGTGCCAGCGAGGACAGGGTGGATCAGCCCCAGCATTTT.

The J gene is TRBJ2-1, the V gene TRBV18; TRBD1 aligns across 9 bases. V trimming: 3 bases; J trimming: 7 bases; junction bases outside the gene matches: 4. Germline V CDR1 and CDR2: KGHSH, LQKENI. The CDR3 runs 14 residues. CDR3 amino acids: CASSPGTGTNEQFF. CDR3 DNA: TGTGCCAGCTCACCGGGGACAGGGACTAATGAGCAGTTCTTC.

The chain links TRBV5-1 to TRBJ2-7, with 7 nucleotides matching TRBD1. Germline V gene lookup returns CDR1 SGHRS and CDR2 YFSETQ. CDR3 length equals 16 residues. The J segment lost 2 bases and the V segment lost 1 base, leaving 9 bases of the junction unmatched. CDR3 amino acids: CASSLSPPGQTYEQYF. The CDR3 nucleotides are TGCGCCAGCAGCTTGTCCCCGCCGGGACAGACCTACGAGCAGTACTTC.

This CDR3 is CASSTQGQETQYF. DNA of the CDR3: TGCGCCAGCAGCACCCAGGGGCAAGAGACCCAGTACTTC. This chain connects TRBV5-1 to TRBJ2-5; tentative D call: TRBD1 (6 bases). V was trimmed by 4 bases and J by 2 bases, leaving 9 bases between them. Germline CDR1 reads SGHRS; CDR2 reads YFSETQ. CDR3 length: 13 amino acids.

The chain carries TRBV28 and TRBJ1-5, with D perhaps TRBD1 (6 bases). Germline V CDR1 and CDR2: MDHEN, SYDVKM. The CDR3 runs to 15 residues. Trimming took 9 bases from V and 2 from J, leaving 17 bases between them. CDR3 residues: CASLQGNMGNQPQHF. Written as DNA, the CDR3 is TGTGCCAGTTTACAGGGTAACATGGGCAATCAGCCCCAGCATTTT.

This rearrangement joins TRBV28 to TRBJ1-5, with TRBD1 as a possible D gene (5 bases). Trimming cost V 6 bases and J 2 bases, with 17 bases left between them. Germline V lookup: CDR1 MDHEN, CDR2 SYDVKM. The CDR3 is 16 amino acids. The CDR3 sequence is CASRSSGVRGNQPQHF. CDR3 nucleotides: TGTGCCAGCAGATCCTCGGGGGTGCGAGGCAATCAGCCCCAGCATTTT.

The CDR3 here is CASSALAGSYNEQFF. CDR3 DNA sequence: TGTGCCAGCAGCGCGCTAGCGGGCTCCTACAATGAGCAGTTCTTC. This sequence joins TRBV7-9 and TRBJ2-1; TRBD2 aligns across 8 bases. V was pared by 5 bases and J by 0 bases, with 3 bases of the junction left unmatched. Germline loops: CDR1 SEHNR, CDR2 FQNEAQ (reference sequence). The CDR3 extends over 15 amino acids.

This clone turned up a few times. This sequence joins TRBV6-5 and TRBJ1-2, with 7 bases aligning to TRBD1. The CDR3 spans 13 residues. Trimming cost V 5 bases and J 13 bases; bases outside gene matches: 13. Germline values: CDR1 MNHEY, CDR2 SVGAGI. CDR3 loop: CASSPSGAGGFTF. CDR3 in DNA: TGTGCCAGCAGTCCCTCTGGGGCAGGGGGATTCACCTTC.

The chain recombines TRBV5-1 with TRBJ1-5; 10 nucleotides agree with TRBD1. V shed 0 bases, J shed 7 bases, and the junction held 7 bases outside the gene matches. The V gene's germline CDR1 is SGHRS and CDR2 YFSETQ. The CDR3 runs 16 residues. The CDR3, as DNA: TGCGCCAGCAGCTTGGGGGGGACAGGGGCTGGCCAGCCCCAGCATTTT. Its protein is CASSLGGTGAGQPQHF.